This TCR beta chain is from a study of T cells in Graves' hyperthyroidism and ophthalmopathy. Amplified TCR beta CDR3 regions derived from RNA transcripts. In the first-round RT-PCR of the TCR CDR3, the HTBI primer set was used. From the multiplex PCR reads, TCRdb called clonotypes with MiXCR, one entry per CDR3 protein. The sample holds a few hundred thousand distinct CDR3 sequences, 12% to 15% seen once. This clonotype was counted many times. With duration under 3 months, ophthalmopathy was active: Clinical Activity Score at least 3, NOSPECS at least 4. Diagnosing involved the use of clinical symptoms, serum thyroxine and TRAb, thyroid ultrasound and orbital computed tomography. Fresh 10 ml peripheral blood yielded PBMCs. The sequence derives from a woman in her sixties or seventies with Graves' ophthalmopathy. The specimen was blood.

CDR3 bases: TGTGCCAGCAGTTCAAACATGGGTTTCTCCTACAATGAGCAGTTCTTC. Translation gives CASSSNMGFSYNEQFF. The chain couples TRBV28 to TRBJ2-1; D is undetermined. The CDR3 length is 16 residues. CDR1 MDHEN and CDR2 SYDVKM come from the germline V gene. V lost 4 bases and J lost 0, with 13 bases in between.